This T cell receptor beta chain was sequenced in a study of T cell responses to AZD1222 COVID-19 vaccine. With V trimmed by 6 bases and J by 7 bases, 26 bases remained unmatched. The CDR3 consists of 20 residues. Germline lookup yields CDR1 KGHSY and CDR2 FQNENV. Here immunoSEQ multiplex PCR was the method, and the copy in TCRdb shows in-frame clones only, minus some. The sample has tens of thousands of clones, about 92% seen once. Pooling was applied to second doses at about 4 or about 12 weeks. The V call is TRBV16, the J call TRBJ2-3; TRBD1 aligns across 9 bases. The sample here was peripheral blood, taken 28 days after the second AZD1222 dose. The TCR originated in an adult who received the AZD1222 COVID-19 vaccine. CDR3 amino acids: CASSPTYLSGTGSDGYTQYF. For the CDR3, the DNA is TGTGCCAGCAGTCCTACCTACTTATCCGGGACAGGGTCTGACGGGTATACGCAGTATTTT.